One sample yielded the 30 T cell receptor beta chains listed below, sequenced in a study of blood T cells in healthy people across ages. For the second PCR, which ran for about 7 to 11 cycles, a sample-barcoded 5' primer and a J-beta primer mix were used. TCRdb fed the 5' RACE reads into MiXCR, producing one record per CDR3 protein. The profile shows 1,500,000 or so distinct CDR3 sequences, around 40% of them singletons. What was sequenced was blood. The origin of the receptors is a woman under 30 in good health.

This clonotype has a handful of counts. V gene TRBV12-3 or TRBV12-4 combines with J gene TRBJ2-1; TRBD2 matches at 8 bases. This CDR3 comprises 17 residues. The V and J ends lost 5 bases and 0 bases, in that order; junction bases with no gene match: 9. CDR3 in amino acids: CASSKGVLAASYNEQFF. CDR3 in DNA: TGTGCCAGCAGTAAAGGGGTACTAGCGGCCTCCTACAATGAGCAGTTCTTC.

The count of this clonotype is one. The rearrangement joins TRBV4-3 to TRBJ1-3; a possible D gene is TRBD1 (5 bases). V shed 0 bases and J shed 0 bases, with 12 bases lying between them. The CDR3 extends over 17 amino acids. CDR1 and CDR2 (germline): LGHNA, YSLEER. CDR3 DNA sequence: TGCGCCAGCAGCCAAGATCTTGTCAGGGACTCTGGAAACACCATATATTTT. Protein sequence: CASSQDLVRDSGNTIYF.

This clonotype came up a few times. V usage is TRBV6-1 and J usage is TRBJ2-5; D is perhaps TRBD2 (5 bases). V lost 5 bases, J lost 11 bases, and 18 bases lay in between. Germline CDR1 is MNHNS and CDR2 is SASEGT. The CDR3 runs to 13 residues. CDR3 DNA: TGTGCCAGCAGTCCGCCGGGAACAATGAGGCAGTACTTC. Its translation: CASSPPGTMRQYF.

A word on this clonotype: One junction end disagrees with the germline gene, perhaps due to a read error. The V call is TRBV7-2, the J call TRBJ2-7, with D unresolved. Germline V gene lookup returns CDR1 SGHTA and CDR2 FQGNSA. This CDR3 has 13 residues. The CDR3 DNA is TGTGCCAACAGCCTAGGATCGCCCTACGAGCAGTACTTC. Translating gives CANSLGSPYEQYF.

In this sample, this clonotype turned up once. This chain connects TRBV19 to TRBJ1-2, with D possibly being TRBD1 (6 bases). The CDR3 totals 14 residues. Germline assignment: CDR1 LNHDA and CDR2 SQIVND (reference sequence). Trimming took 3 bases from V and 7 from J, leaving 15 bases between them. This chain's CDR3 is CASSMTGVGVGYTF. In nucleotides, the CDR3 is TGTGCCAGTAGTATGACAGGAGTCGGGGTTGGCTACACCTTC.

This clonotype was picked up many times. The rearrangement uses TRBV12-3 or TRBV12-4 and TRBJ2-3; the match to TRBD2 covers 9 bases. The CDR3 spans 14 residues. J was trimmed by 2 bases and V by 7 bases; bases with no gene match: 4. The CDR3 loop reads CASTSSGATDTQYF. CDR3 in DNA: TGTGCCAGCACCTCTAGCGGGGCCACAGATACGCAGTATTTT.

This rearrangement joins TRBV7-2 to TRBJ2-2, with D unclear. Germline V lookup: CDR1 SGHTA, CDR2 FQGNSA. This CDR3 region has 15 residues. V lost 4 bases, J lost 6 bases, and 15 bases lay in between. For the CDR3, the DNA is TGTGCCAGCAGCTCCCAGTTTATTACAGCCGGGGAGCTGTTTTTT. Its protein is CASSSQFITAGELFF.

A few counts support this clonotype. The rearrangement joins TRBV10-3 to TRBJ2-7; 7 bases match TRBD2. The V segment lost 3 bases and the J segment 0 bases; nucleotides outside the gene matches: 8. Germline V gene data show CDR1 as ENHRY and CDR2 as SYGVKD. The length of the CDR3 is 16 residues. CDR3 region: CAISDLAEGDSYEQYF. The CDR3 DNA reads TGTGCCATCAGTGACCTAGCGGAGGGTGACTCCTACGAGCAGTACTTC.

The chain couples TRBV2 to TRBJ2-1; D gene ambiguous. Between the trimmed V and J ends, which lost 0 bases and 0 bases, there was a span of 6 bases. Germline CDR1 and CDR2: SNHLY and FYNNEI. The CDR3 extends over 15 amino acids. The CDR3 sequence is CASSEARTSYNEQFF. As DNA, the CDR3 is TGTGCCAGCAGTGAAGCGAGGACCTCCTACAATGAGCAGTTCTTC.

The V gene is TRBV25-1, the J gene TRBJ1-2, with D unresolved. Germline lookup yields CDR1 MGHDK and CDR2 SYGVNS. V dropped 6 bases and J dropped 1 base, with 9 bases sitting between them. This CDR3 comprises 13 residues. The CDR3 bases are TGTGCCAGCAGGCAAGGAGTTAACTATGGCTACACCTTC. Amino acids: CASRQGVNYGYTF.

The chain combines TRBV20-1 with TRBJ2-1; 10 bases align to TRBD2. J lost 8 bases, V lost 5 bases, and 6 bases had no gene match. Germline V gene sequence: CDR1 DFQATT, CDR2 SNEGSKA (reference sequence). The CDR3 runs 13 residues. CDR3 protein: CSAPGLAWDEQFF. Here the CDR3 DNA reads TGCAGTGCTCCGGGACTAGCGTGGGATGAGCAGTTCTTC.

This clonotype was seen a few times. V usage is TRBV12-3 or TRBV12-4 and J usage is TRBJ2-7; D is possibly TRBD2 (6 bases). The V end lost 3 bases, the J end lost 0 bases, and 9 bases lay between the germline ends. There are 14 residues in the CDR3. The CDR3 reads CASSFPDYSYEQYF. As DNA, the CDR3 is TGTGCCAGCAGTTTCCCGGACTACTCCTACGAGCAGTACTTC.

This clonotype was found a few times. The CDR3 DNA reads as TGCAGTGCTAGAATGCAGGGACAGGGTTCACCCCTCCACTTT. Residues: CSARMQGQGSPLHF. The chain has TRBV20-1 and TRBJ1-6; 9 nucleotides match TRBD1. The ends lost 2 bases at V and 9 bases at J; junction bases unmatched: 5. CDR3 length: 14 amino acids. Germline lookup yields CDR1 DFQATT and CDR2 SNEGSKA (reference sequence).

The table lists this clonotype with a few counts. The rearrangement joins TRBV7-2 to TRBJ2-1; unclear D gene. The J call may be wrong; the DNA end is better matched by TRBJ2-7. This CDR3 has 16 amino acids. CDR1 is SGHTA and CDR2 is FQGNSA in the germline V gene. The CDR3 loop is CASSLIAPVLNNEQYF. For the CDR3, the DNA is TGTGCCAGCAGCTTAATAGCCCCCGTCCTGAACAATGAGCAGTACTTC.

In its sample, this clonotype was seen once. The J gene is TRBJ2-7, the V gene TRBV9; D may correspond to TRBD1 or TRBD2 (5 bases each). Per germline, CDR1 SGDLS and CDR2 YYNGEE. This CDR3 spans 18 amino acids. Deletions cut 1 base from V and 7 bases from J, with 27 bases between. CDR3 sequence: CASSVHLPGTSSYNEQYF. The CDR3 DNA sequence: TGTGCCAGCAGCGTACACTTGCCGGGGACGAGCTCCTACAATGAGCAGTACTTC.

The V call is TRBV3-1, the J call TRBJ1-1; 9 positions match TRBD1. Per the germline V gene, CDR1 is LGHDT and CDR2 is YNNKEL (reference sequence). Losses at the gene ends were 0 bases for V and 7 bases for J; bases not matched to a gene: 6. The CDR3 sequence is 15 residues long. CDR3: CASSQDPQGAGEAFF. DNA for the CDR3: TGTGCCAGCAGCCAAGATCCACAGGGGGCAGGTGAAGCTTTCTTT.

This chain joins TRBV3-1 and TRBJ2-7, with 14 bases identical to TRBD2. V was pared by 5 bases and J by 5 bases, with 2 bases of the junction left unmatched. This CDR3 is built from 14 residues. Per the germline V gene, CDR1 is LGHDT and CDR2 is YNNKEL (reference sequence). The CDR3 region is CASSVTSGGDEQYF. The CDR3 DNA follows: TGTGCCAGCAGCGTGACTAGCGGGGGGGACGAGCAGTACTTC.

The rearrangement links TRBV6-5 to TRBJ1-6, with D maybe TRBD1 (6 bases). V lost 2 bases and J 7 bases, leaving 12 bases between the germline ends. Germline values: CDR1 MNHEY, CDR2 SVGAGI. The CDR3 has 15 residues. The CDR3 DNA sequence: TGTGCCAGCAGTTACCGACAGGACACAAATTCACCCCTCCACTTT. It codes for CASSYRQDTNSPLHF.

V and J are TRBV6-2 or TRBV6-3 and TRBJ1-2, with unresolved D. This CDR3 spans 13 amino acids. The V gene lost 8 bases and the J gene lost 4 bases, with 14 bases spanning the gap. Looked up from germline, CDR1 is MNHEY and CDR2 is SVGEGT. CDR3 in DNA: TGTGCCAGCGGGTTGGCAGGCACCTATGGCTACACCTTC. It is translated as CASGLAGTYGYTF.

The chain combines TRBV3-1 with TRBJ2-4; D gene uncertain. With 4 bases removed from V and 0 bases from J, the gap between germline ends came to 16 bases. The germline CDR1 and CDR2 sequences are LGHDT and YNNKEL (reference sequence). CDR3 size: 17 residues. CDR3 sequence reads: CASSPRVNALAKNIQYF. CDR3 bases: TGTGCCAGCAGCCCCCGGGTAAATGCTCTAGCCAAAAACATTCAGTACTTC.

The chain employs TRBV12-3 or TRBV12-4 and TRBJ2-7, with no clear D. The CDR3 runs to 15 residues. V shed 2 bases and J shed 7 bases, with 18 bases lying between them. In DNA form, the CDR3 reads TGTGCCAGCAGTTTAAGAGCACAGTCCTGCAATGAGCAGTACTTC. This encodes CASSLRAQSCNEQYF.

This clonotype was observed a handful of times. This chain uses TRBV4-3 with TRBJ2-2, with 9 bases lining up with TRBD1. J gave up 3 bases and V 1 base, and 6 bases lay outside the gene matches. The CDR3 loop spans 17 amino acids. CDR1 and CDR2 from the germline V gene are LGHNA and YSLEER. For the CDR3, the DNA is TGCGCCAGCAGCCAAGCCCTAGGACAGGGGTACACCGGGGAGCTGTTTTTT. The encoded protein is CASSQALGQGYTGELFF.

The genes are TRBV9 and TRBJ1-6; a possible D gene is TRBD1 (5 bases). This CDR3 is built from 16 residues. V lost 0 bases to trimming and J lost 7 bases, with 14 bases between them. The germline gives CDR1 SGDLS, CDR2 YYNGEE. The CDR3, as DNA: TGTGCCAGCAGCGTAGACCCCGGGACCGAGAATTCACCCCTCCACTTT. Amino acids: CASSVDPGTENSPLHF.

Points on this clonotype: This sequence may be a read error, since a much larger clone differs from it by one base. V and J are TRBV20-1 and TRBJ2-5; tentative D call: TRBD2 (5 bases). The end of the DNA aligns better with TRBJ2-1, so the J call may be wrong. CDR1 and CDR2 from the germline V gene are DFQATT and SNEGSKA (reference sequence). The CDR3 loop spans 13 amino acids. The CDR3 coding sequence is TGCAGTGCCAGCCTCCGGGGTCAAGAGACCCAGTTCTTC. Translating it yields CSASLRGQETQFF.

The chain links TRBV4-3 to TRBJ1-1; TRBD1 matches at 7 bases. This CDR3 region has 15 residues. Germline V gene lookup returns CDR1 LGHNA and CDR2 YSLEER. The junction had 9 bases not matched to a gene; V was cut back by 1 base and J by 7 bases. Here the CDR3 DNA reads TGCGCCAGCAGCCAAGGGATAAGACAGGGAGTTGAAGCTTTCTTT. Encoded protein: CASSQGIRQGVEAFF.

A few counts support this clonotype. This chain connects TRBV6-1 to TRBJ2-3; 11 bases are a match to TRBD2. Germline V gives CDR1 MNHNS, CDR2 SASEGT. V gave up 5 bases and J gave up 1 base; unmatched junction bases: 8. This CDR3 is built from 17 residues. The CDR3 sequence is CASSPPLGLAGTDTQYF. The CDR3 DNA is TGTGCCAGCAGTCCGCCCCTGGGACTAGCGGGCACAGATACGCAGTATTTT.

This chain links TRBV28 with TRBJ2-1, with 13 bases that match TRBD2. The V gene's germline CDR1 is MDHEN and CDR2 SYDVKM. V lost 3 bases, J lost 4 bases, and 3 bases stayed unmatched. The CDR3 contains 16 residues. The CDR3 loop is CASSFGTSGKYNEQFF. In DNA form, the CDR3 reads TGTGCCAGCAGTTTCGGGACTAGCGGGAAATACAATGAGCAGTTCTTC.

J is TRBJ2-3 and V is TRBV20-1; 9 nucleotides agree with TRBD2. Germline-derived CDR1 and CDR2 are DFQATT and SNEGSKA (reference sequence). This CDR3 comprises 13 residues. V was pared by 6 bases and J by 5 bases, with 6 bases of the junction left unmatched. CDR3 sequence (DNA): TGCAGTGCATTAGCGGGAGATAGAGATACGCAGTATTTT. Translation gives CSALAGDRDTQYF.

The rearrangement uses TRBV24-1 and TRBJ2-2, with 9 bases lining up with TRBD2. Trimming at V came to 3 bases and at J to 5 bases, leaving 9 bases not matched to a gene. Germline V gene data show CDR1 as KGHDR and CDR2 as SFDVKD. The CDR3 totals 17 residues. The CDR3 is CATSDSRRGGRTGELFF. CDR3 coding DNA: TGTGCCACCAGTGATAGTCGGCGGGGGGGCCGGACCGGGGAGCTGTTTTTT.

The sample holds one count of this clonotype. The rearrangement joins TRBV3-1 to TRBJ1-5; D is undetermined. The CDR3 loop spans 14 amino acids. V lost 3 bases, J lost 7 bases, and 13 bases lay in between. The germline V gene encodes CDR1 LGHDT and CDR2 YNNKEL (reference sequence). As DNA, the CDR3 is TGTGCCAGCAGCCAGGCGGGTTTTGGCCAGCCCCAGCATTTT. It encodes CASSQAGFGQPQHF.